This T cell receptor (beta chain) was recovered during a study of blood T cell repertoires in COVID-19. Study in general: Specimens from acute and convalescent COVID-19 originated in the United States, Italy and Spain. T cells, B-cell-depleted T cells, or PBMCs provided the cDNA or gDNA that served as material.

This CDR3 has 14 residues. Trimming stripped 6 bases from V and 2 bases from J, with 10 bases between. Germline V lookup: CDR1 KGHDR, CDR2 SFDVKD. Authors' processing steps: Researchers report that nucleated cell counts were estimated from reference gene primer amplification. Method: immunoSEQ multiplex PCR; TCRdb's copy keeps in-frame clones and lacks some. V, J and clone size are taken as reported in that table, and D and trimming were inferred from the DNA itself. The data contain 90,000 or so clones, 84% of them seen just once; the ten biggest clones take up more than 20%. J is TRBJ2-1 and V is TRBV24-1; D gene unclear. The sequence was obtained from a man in his 60s with acute or convalescent COVID-19. Source material: peripheral blood. The CDR3 DNA reads as TGTGCCACCAGTAGGCGACATGCCTACAATGAGCAGTTCTTC. Translation: CATSRRHAYNEQFF.